This section outlines one T cell receptor (beta chain) sequence together with its context. The antigen is undetermined. With 60 Vbeta and 13 Jbeta primers, the PCR was carried out. Measured with immunoSEQ multiplex PCR; TCRdb has only the in-frame clones, and not every one. The sample has 150,000 to 180,000 clones, 60% to 75% seen once. The CDR3 sequence is 14 residues long. Trimming removed 0 bases at V and 1 base at J, with 6 bases between. CDR1 and CDR2 (germline): SGHTA, FQGNSA. The data belong to a study of cytomegalovirus exposure and HLA in healthy donors. General observations from the study: HLA alleles were associated with 16,000 or so TCR beta sequences in a later analysis at 0.05 false discovery rate.

The source material was PBMCs. This chain uses TRBV7-2 with TRBJ1-1; D perhaps matches TRBD1 (6 bases). This clonotype was sampled from a man aged 18 to 35 in good health and CMV-seronegative. In DNA, the CDR3 is TGTGCCAGCAGCTTAGCAGGGGGGAACACTGAAGCTTTCTTT. Translating gives CASSLAGGNTEAFF.